This T cell receptor beta chain emerged from a study of T cell responses to AZD1222 COVID-19 vaccine. Germline CDR1 SQVTM, CDR2 ANQGSEA. The CDR3 covers 13 residues. Trimming took 4 bases from V and 5 from J, leaving 11 bases between them. Study conclusions and caveats: In a largely white British group with more females than males, clonal diversity was possibly underestimated. Compared with day 0, the breadth and depth of the Spike-specific TCR repertoire rose significantly after two doses of AZD1222. No repertoire was sampled before or during the peak T cell response, only after it.

As to this clone: The target antigen is unknown.

Profiling relied on immunoSEQ multiplex PCR, and the TCRdb table lists in-frame clones only, not all of them. In the table there are some 98,000 clones, about 88% of which are singletons. V usage is TRBV29-1 and J usage is TRBJ1-4, with D maybe TRBD1 (5 bases). The sample in question was peripheral blood, obtained 28 days after the second AZD1222 dose. The sequence was collected from an adult who received the AZD1222 COVID-19 vaccine. As DNA, the CDR3 is TGCAGCGTTGCCGGGACGGGGAATGAAAAACTGTTTTTT. Translating gives CSVAGTGNEKLFF.